This TCR beta chain was documented in a study of CXCR4 blockade with PD-1 therapy in pancreatic cancer. This clone has only a few counts. The assay was immunoSEQ multiplex PCR, and TCRdb's table has in-frame clones only and misses some. The sample includes some 2,700 clones, approximately 37% of them seen just once. The source material was tumor tissue. The TCR originated in a human donor with pancreatic ductal adenocarcinoma.

In DNA, the CDR3 is TGTGCCTGGCACCCTCCGGTGCTCCCCTCCTACGAGCAGTACTTC. The encoded protein is CAWHPPVLPSYEQYF. This chain connects TRBV30 to TRBJ2-7, with D unresolved. The CDR3 is made up of 15 amino acids. V was clipped by 5 bases and J by 0 bases, with 17 bases between them. Looked up from germline, CDR1 is GTSNPN and CDR2 is SVGIG (reference sequence).